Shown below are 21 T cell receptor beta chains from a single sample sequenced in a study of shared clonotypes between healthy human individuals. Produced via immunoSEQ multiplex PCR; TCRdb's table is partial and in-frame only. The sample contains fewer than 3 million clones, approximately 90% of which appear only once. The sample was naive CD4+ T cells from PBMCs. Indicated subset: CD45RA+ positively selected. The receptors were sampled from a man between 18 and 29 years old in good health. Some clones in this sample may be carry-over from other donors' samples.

For the CDR3, the DNA is TGTGCCAGCAGTTACGAACAGGGTTATGGCTACACCTTC. As protein: CASSYEQGYGYTF. This sequence joins TRBV6-6 and TRBJ1-2; a possible D gene is TRBD1 (6 bases). Germline V gene data show CDR1 as MNHNY and CDR2 as SVGAGI (reference sequence). V lost 2 bases and J lost 5, with 9 bases in between. The CDR3 consists of 13 residues.

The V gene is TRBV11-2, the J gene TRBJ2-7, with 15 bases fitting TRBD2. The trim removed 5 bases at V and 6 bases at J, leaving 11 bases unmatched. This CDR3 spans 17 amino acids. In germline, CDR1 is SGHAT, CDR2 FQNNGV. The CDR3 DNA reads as TGTGCCAGCAGCGGACTAGCGGGAGGGCCTTCGGGTCGCGAGCAGTACTTC. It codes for CASSGLAGGPSGREQYF.

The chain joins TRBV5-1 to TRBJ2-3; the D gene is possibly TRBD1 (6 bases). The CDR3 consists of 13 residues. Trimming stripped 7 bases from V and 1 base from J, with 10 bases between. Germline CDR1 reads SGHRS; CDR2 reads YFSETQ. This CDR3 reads CASHGGGTDTQYF. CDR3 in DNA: TGCGCCAGCCATGGGGGCGGCACAGATACGCAGTATTTT.

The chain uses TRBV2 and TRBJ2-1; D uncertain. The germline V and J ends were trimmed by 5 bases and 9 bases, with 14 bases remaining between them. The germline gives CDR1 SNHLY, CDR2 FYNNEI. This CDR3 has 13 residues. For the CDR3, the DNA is TGTGCCAGCAGTTTCCACGGGTCGGTTGAGCAGTTCTTC. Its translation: CASSFHGSVEQFF. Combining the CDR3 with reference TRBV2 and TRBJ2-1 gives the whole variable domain EPEVTQTPSHQVTQMGQEVILRCVPISNHLYFYWYRQILGQKVEFLVSFYNNEISEKSEIFDDQFSVERPDGSNFTLKIRSTKLEDSAMYFCASSFHGSVEQFFGPGTRLTVL.

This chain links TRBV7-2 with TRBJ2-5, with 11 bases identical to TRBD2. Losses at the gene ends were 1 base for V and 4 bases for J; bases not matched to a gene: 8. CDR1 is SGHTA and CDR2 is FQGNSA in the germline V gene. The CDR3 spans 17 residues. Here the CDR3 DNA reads TGTGCCAGCAGCTTAGGGGGTAGCGGGAGGGCCGGAGAGACCCAGTACTTC. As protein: CASSLGGSGRAGETQYF. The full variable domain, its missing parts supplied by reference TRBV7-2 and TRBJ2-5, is GAGVSQSPSNKVTEKGKDVELRCDPISGHTALYWYRQSLGQGLEFLIYFQGNSAPDKSGLPSDRFSAERTGGSVSTLTIQRTQQEDSAVYLCASSLGGSGRAGETQYFGPGTRLLVL.

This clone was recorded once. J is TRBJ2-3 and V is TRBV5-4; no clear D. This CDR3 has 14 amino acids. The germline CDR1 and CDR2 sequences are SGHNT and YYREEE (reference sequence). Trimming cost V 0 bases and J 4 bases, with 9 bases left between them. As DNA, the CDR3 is TGTGCCAGCAGCTTGGTGCCGGAGTCAGATACGCAGTATTTT. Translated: CASSLVPESDTQYF.

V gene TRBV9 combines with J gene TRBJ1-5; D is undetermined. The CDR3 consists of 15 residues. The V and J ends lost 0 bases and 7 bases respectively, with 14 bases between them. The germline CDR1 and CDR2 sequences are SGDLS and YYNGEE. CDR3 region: CASSVGRQIGQPQHF. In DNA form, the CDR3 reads TGTGCCAGCAGCGTAGGCCGGCAAATTGGCCAGCCCCAGCATTTT.

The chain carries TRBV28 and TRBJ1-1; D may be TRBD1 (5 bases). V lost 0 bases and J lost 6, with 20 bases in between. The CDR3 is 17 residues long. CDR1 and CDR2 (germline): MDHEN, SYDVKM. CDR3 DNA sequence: TGTGCCAGCAGTTTATGGCCAGGGTCGGCCGCTGCCGCTGAAGCTTTCTTT. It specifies CASSLWPGSAAAAEAFF.

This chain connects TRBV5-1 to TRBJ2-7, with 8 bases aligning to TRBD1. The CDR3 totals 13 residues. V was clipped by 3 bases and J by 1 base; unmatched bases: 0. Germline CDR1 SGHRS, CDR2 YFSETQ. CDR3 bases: TGCGCCAGCAGCTGGACAGGGTCCTACGAGCAGTACTTC. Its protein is CASSWTGSYEQYF. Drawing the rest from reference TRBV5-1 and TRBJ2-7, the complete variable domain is KAGVTQTPRYLIKTRGQQVTLSCSPISGHRSVSWYQQTPGQGLQFLFEYFSETQRNKGNFPGRFSGRQFSNSRSEMNVSTLELGDSALYLCASSWTGSYEQYFGPGTRLTVT.

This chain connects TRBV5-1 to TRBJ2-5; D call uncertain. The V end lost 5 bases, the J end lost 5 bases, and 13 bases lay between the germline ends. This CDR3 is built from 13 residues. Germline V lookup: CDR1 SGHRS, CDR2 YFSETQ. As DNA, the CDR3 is TGCGCCAGCAGACGGAGTTCGGGCGAGACCCAGTACTTC. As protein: CASRRSSGETQYF.

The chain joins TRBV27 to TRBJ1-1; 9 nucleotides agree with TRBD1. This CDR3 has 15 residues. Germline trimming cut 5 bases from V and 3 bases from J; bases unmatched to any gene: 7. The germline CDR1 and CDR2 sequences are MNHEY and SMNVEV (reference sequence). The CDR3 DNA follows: TGTGCCAGCAGTCCAGGGACAGGGAGAGACACTGAAGCTTTCTTT. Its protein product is CASSPGTGRDTEAFF.

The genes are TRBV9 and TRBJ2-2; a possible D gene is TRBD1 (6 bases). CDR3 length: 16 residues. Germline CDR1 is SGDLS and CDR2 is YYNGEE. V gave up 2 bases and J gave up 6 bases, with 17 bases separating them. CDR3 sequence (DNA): TGTGCCAGCAGCGTTAGGAGGACAGTGGCCGCCGGGGAGCTGTTTTTT. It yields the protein CASSVRRTVAAGELFF.

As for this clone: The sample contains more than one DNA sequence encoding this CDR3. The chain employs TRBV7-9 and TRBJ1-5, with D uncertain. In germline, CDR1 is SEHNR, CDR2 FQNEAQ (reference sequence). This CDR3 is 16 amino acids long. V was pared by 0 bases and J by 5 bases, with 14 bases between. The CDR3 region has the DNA TGTGCCAGCAGCTTAGCTCGGGGATCTTTTCATCAGCCCCAGCATTTT. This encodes CASSLARGSFHQPQHF.

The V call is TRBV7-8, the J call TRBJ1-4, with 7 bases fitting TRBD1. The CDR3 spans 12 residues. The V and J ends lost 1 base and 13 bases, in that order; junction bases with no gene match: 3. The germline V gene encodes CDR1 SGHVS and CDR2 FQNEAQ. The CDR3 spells CASSLVAGGLFF. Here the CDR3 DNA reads TGTGCCAGCAGCTTAGTTGCAGGGGGACTGTTTTTT.

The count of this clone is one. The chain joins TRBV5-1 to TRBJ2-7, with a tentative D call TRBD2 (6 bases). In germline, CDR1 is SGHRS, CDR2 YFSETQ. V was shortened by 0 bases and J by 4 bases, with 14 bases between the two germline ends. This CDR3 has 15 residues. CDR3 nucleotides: TGCGCCAGCAGCTTGGCCCCGGGGGACCTTTACGAGCAGTACTTC. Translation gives CASSLAPGDLYEQYF.

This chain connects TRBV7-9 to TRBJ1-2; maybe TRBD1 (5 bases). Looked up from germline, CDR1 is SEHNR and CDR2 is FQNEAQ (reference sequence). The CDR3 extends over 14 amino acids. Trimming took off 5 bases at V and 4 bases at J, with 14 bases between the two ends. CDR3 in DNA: TGTGCCAGCAGCCTGACACCTGGGGGCTATGGCTACACCTTC. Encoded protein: CASSLTPGGYGYTF.

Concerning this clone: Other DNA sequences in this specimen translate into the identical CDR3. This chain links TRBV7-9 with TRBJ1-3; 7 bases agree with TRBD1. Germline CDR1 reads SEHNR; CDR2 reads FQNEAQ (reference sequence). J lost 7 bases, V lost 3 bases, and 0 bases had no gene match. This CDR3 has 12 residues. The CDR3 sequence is CASSFRGNTIYF. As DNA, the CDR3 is TGTGCCAGCAGCTTCAGGGGGAACACCATATATTTT.

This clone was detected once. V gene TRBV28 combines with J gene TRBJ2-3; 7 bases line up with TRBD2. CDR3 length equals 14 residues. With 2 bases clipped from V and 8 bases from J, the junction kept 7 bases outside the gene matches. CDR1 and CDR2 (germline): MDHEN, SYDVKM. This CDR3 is CASSLSGDELTQYF. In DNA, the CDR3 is TGTGCCAGCAGTTTAAGCGGGGACGAACTTACGCAGTATTTT.

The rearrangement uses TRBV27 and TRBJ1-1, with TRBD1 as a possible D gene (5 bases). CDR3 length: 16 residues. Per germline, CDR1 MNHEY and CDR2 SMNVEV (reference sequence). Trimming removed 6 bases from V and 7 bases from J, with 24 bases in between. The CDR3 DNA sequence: TGTGCCAGCAGAGTATTAAGGCTGGACACAAAGAATGAAGCTTTCTTT. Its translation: CASRVLRLDTKNEAFF.

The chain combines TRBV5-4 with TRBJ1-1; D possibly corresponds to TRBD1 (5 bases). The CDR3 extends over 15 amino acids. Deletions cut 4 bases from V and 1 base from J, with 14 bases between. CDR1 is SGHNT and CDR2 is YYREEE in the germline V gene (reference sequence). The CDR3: CASSPEGQRNTEAFF. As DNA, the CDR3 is TGTGCCAGCAGCCCCGAAGGACAAAGGAACACTGAAGCTTTCTTT.

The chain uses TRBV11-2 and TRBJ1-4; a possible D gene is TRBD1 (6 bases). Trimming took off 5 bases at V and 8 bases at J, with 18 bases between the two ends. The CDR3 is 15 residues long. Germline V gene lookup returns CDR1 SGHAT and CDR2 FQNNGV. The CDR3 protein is CASSQTGWGGEKLFF. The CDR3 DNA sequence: TGTGCCAGCAGCCAGACAGGATGGGGTGGGGAAAAACTGTTTTTT.